Below are 13 T cell receptor beta chains sequenced from a single sample in a study of radiation and T cells in renal cell carcinoma. As for time point: blood 2 weeks post-SBRT. Specified treatment: 15 Gy SBRT to primary tumor, nephrectomy 4 weeks later. TCRdb keeps only in-frame clones here, not all; method: immunoSEQ multiplex PCR. This table holds roughly 130,000 clones, about 81% found once. The specimen comprised blood, sampled from a patient whose treatment included radiotherapy and nephrectomy. These receptors came from a woman in her sixties with renal cell carcinoma.

V gene TRBV27 combines with J gene TRBJ2-7, with D hard to call. Germline values: CDR1 MNHEY, CDR2 SMNVEV (reference sequence). The CDR3 contains 13 residues. Trimming removed 3 bases from V and 2 bases from J, with 8 bases in between. CDR3 amino acids: CASSFGSAYEQYF. DNA for the CDR3: TGTGCCAGCAGTTTCGGGTCGGCCTACGAGCAGTACTTC.

This clone has a single count. The chain has TRBV7-9 and TRBJ2-5, with 7 bases lining up with TRBD1. V lost 1 base, J lost 2 bases, and 4 bases stayed unmatched. This CDR3 has 15 amino acids. The germline V gene encodes CDR1 SEHNR and CDR2 FQNEAQ (reference sequence). CDR3 DNA sequence: TGTGCCAGCAGCTTAGGAGGGACAGTTCAAGAGACCCAGTACTTC. As protein: CASSLGGTVQETQYF.

CDR3 region: CSVDDGGYTF. The CDR3 nucleotides read TGCAGCGTTGATGACGGCGGCTACACCTTC. The chain is built from TRBV29-1 and TRBJ1-2; D gene unclear. The V gene's germline CDR1 is SQVTM and CDR2 ANQGSEA. V lost 3 bases and J lost 8, with 7 bases in between. The CDR3 extends over 10 amino acids.

The chain employs TRBV5-4 and TRBJ2-2; 9 nucleotides align to TRBD1. The junction had 5 bases not matched to a gene; V was cut back by 0 bases and J by 5 bases. The CDR3 sequence is 16 residues long. The germline CDR1 and CDR2 sequences are SGHNT and YYREEE (reference sequence). In DNA, the CDR3 is TGTGCCAGCAGCTTGGCGGGACAGGGCAGAACCGGGGAGCTGTTTTTT. This gives the protein CASSLAGQGRTGELFF.

V and J are TRBV7-2 and TRBJ2-3; 8 bases align to TRBD2. With 5 bases clipped from V and 2 bases from J, the junction kept 15 bases outside the gene matches. The CDR3 spans 18 residues. CDR1 SGHTA and CDR2 FQGNSA come from the germline V gene. CDR3 bases: TGTGCCAGCAGCCCCGGAACCTACTTAGCGGGGATCACAGATACGCAGTATTTT. It specifies CASSPGTYLAGITDTQYF.

V usage is TRBV6-5 and J usage is TRBJ2-7; no reliable D call. The germline V gene encodes CDR1 MNHEY and CDR2 SVGAGI. This CDR3 is 11 amino acids long. Trimming cost V 8 bases and J 5 bases, with 10 bases left between them. CDR3 in DNA: TGTGCCAGCTGCCTCATCGACGAGCAGTACTTC. Amino acid sequence: CASCLIDEQYF.

This clone turned up a few times. This chain connects TRBV5-4 to TRBJ2-1; D possibly corresponds to TRBD2 (5 bases). V lost 0 bases to trimming and J lost 3 bases, with 13 bases between them. The germline gives CDR1 SGHNT, CDR2 YYREEE (reference sequence). CDR3 length: 16 residues. DNA for the CDR3: TGTGCCAGCAGCTTGGTCCCGGGAAAGGACTACAATGAGCAGTTCTTC. It yields the protein CASSLVPGKDYNEQFF. Supplemented by reference TRBV5-4 and TRBJ2-1, the full variable domain reads ETGVTQSPTHLIKTRGQQVTLRCSSQSGHNTVSWYQQALGQGPQFIFQYYREEENGRGNFPPRFSGLQFPNYSSELNVNALELDDSALYLCASSLVPGKDYNEQFFGPGTRLTVL.

This chain links TRBV6-1 with TRBJ2-7; no clear D gene. Germline loops: CDR1 MNHNS, CDR2 SASEGT. CDR3 size: 15 residues. Trimming took off 6 bases at V and 7 bases at J, with 22 bases between the two ends. CDR3 protein: CASRPVPGRTTEQYF. The CDR3 nucleotides read TGTGCCAGCAGACCCGTCCCCGGCAGGACGACAGAGCAGTACTTC.

This clone was seen only a few times. V usage is TRBV23-1 and J usage is TRBJ2-7; 8 bases match TRBD1. TRBV23-1 is an open reading frame, and its role is uncertain. There are 13 residues in the CDR3. The V gene end was trimmed by 8 bases and the J gene end by 3 bases; junction bases not matched to a gene: 6. In DNA form, the CDR3 reads TGCGCCAGCGTCCCGGGACAGGACTACGAGCAGTACTTC. Its protein is CASVPGQDYEQYF.

The chain is built from TRBV29-1 and TRBJ2-3; D is perhaps TRBD2 (7 bases). The V gene's germline CDR1 is SQVTM and CDR2 ANQGSEA. The germline V and J ends were trimmed by 2 bases and 6 bases, with 15 bases remaining between them. CDR3 length equals 14 residues. CDR3 loop: CSVEKGEGADTQYF. CDR3 bases: TGCAGCGTTGAAAAGGGGGAGGGTGCGGATACGCAGTATTTT.

J is TRBJ2-1 and V is TRBV29-1; 9 positions match TRBD2. This CDR3 is built from 13 residues. J was trimmed by 8 bases and V by 3 bases; bases with no gene match: 5. Per the germline V gene, CDR1 is SQVTM and CDR2 is ANQGSEA. Written as DNA, the CDR3 is TGCAGCGTTGATCGTAGCGGGAGTGATGAGCAGTTCTTC. It is translated as CSVDRSGSDEQFF.

The V and J genes are TRBV7-2 and TRBJ2-2; no firm D call. V lost 1 base and J lost 5, with 5 bases in between. Germline lookup yields CDR1 SGHTA and CDR2 FQGNSA. This CDR3 region has 13 residues. The DNA of the CDR3 is TGTGCCAGCAGCTTAGAAAGGACCGGGGAGCTGTTTTTT. Translated: CASSLERTGELFF.

The V gene is TRBV1, the J gene TRBJ2-1; the D call TRBD2 from the table was never checked on the DNA. TRBV1 represents a pseudogene. The CDR3 has 16 residues. The CDR3 DNA reads as TGCACCAGCAGATGTGGACTAGCGGCACTGTACAATGAGCAGTTCTTC. This codes for CTSRCGLAALYNEQFF.